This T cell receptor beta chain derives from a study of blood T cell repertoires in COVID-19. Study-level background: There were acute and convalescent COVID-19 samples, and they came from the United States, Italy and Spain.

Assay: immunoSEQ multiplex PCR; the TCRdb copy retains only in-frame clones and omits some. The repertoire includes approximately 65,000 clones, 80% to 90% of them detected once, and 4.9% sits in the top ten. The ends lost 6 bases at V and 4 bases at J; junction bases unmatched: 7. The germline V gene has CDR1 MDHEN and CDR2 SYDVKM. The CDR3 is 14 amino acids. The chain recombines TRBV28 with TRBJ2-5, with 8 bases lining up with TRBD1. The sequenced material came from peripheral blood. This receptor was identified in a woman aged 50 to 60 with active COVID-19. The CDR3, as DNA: TGTGCCAGCAGCCGGACAGGGACAGTAGAGACCCAGTACTTC. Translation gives CASSRTGTVETQYF.